This record concerns one TCR beta chain sequence. There is no known antigen for this receptor. The record has no base qualities; no much larger clone is one base away. The sample comes from a study of blood T cell repertoires in COVID-19 (dated by TCRdb to 2020 to 2021). Some background on the complete study: Collaborator samples came from the United States, Italy and Spain and covered acute and convalescent phases of COVID-19. The prospective study material was composed of cDNA or gDNA derived from T cells, B-cell-depleted T cells, or PBMCs. Subjects who had been exposed to COVID-19, were actively infected with it, or had recovered from it provided the deeply sampled blood TCRbeta repertoires that made up the dataset. The repertoires were made available in a free public database intended to serve as a resource for research on the immune response to SARS-CoV-2. Samples came from the ongoing ImmuneRACE study (first 160 participants) plus 1,254 subjects from 6 global collaborators. Nearly every sample came with metadata listing a de-identified subject ID, COVID-19 status, age in years and sex. Where available, HLA class I and class II types were taken from metadata supplied by the sample provider and were not determined by assay-based typing.

The immunoSEQ Assay, a bias-controlled multiplex PCR, was used to amplify TCRbeta CDR3 regions from genomic DNA. As for the original processing: Nucleated cell counts per sample were estimated from amplification of reference gene primers within the assay. To quantify the absolute abundance of each unique TCRbeta CDR3 rearrangement, sequence reads were collapsed and filtered. For each sample, productive Simpson clonality was calculated as the square root of Simpson's diversity index across productive rearrangements. TCRdb mirrors the immuneACCESS table, restricted to in-frame sequences. Some clones are absent from its copies; in checked studies, under half trace to an unresolved V gene, and the reason for the others is unknown. Clone size and the V and J calls come from that table; the DNA yielded D and trimming. Within this sample are roughly 350,000 clones, with 91% of them counted one time only. The ten largest clones add up to roughly 3% of the sample.

Paper-wide results and their limitations: Clinical and demographic metadata were provided uncurated, with the amount varying by source and participant.

A second Seattle source provided samples from volunteer blood donors who had recovered from COVID-19. Each collaborating institution followed its own protocols to collect whole blood in K2EDTA tubes. For TCRbeta analysis, collaborators shipped samples in one of three forms: frozen whole blood, isolated PBMCs, or DNA extracted from either of those sample types. The CDR3 runs 17 amino acids, cysteine and phenylalanine included. The CDR3 DNA has 51 bases and is translated from base 1. The germline V gene (reference sequence) supplies CDR1 SEHNR and CDR2 FQNEAQ. The germline V end is reduced by 3 bases and the J end by 4 bases; junction bases left unmatched: 6.

The receptor's source is a woman aged 18-30 years who had recovered from COVID-19. The chain joins TRBV7-9 to TRBJ1-6; 10 bases in the middle match TRBD1. The sequenced sample was peripheral blood. The CDR3 corresponds to CASSLETGGPYNSPLHF. The DNA sequence is TGTGCCAGCAGCTTGGAGACAGGGGGCCCTTATAATTCACCCCTCCACTTT.